A selection of T cell receptor beta chains follows, all from one sample in a study of PD-L1 blockade in urothelial cancer. The assay was immunoSEQ multiplex PCR, and TCRdb's table has in-frame clones only and misses some. The sample consists of around 45,000 clones, roughly 80% of them appearing once. The sample in question was PBMCs, obtained around atezolizumab (anti-PD-L1) treatment. All receptors derive from a man aged 55 to 70 with urothelial cancer. The CDR3 runs from the conserved cysteine through the conserved F or W. A D gene is named only where the DNA matches it firmly. Rows may omit the clone size; those that give it use once, few, many or a size class.

- - TRBJ1-3 TRBV27 TGTGCCAGCAGGACAGCTGGTTCTGGAAACACCATATATTTT CASRTAGSGNTIYF
- - TRBJ2-7 TRBV5-1 TGCGCCAGCAGCTTGGTCGGTGACATCCGTTACGAGCAGTACTTC CASSLVGDIRYEQYF
- TRBD1 TRBJ2-7 TRBV5-6 TGTGCCAGCAGCCTGGGCGGACAGGGTGATTACGAGCAGTACTTC CASSLGGQGDYEQYF
few - TRBJ1-5 TRBV4-2 TGTGCCAGCAGCCAAGATAGATCGATCCCCAATCAGCCCCAGCATTTT CASSQDRSIPNQPQHF
- TRBD2 TRBJ2-7 TRBV7-2 TGTGCCAGCAGTCCGTGGGGCCTAGCGGGGGGCGGGCAGTACTTC CASSPWGLAGGGQYF
- TRBD2 TRBJ2-7 TRBV7-2 TGTGCCAGCAGCTTAGACCGTAGCGGGGGGAGTTACGAGCAGTACTTC CASSLDRSGGSYEQYF
- - TRBJ1-5 TRBV19 TGTGCCAGTAGTATCGGGGAGAACAATCAGCCCCAGCATTTT CASSIGENNQPQHF
- TRBD1 TRBJ2-1 TRBV2 TGTGCCAGCACCAATGACAGGGCGGATGAGCAGTTCTTC CASTNDRADEQFF
- - TRBJ1-1 TRBV5-1 TGCGCCAGCAGCCCTGGACAGAGAAACACTGAAGCTTTCTTT CASSPGQRNTEAFF
- TRBD1 TRBJ1-2 TRBV2 TGTGCCAGCAGCGGGACAGGTTGGGGATTATATGGCTACACCTTC CASSGTGWGLYGYTF
- TRBD1 TRBJ1-2 TRBV13 TGTGCCAGCAGCTTTGTTGGACAGGGGTTTGGCTACACCTTC CASSFVGQGFGYTF
- - TRBJ1-6 TRBV5-6 TGTGCCAGCAGCTTGTATATGCCAGGGCTGTATAATTCACCCCTCCACTTT CASSLYMPGLYNSPLHF
- TRBD2 TRBJ2-1 TRBV7-3 TGTGCCAGCAGCTCGGGACTAGCGGGGGCCTCCGTGGATGAGCAGTTCTTC CASSSGLAGASVDEQFF
- - TRBJ1-1 TRBV11-2 TGTGCCAGCAGCTCCATCAAGACAGGCTCGGGGACTGAAGCTTTCTTT CASSSIKTGSGTEAFF
once - TRBJ1-3 TRBV28 TGTGCCAGCACCCCCCTTTCGGAGGGACGGAGGGGAAACACCATATATTTT CASTPLSEGRRGNTIYF
- TRBD2 TRBJ2-5 TRBV5-4 TGTGCCAGCAGCTTGCTGGGACTAGCGGGGGGGCGTAAAGAGACCCAGTACTTC CASSLLGLAGGRKETQYF
- TRBD1 TRBJ1-4 TRBV5-1 TGCGCCAGCAGCTTGACAGGGGTTAATGAAAAACTGTTTTTT CASSLTGVNEKLFF